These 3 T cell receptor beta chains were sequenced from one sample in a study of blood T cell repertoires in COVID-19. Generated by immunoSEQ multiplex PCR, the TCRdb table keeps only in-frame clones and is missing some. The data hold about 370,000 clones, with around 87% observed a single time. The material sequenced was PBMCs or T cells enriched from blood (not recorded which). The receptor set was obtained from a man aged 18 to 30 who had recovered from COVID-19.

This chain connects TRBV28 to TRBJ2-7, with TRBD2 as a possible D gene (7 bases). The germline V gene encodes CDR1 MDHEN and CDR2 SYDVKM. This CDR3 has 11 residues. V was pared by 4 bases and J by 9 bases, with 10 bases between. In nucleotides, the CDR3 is TGTGCCAGCAGTTATAGGGGGGGGCAGTACTTC. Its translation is CASSYRGGQYF.

DNA for the CDR3: TGTGCCAGCAGCGGATGGGGGGGACCCTACAATGAGCAGTTCTTC. Protein: CASSGWGGPYNEQFF. The chain combines TRBV9 with TRBJ2-1; 7 bases fit TRBD2. The V gene end was trimmed by 3 bases and the J gene end by 2 bases; junction bases not matched to a gene: 5. Germline V gene data show CDR1 as SGDLS and CDR2 as YYNGEE. The CDR3 totals 15 residues. Complete variable domain (other parts from reference TRBV9 and TRBJ2-1): DSGVTQTPKHLITATGQRVTLRCSPRSGDLSVYWYQQSLDQGLQFLIQYYNGEERAKGNILERFSAQQFPDLHSELNLSSLELGDSALYFCASSGWGGPYNEQFFGPGTRLTVL.

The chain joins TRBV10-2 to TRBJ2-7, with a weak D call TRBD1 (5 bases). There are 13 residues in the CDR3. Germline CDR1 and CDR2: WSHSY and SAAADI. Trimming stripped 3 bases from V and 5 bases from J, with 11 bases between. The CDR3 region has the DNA TGCGCCAGCAGTGATCAGGGTATGGACGAGCAGTACTTC. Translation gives CASSDQGMDEQYF.